This T cell receptor beta chain was observed in a study of blood T cell repertoires in COVID-19. V lost 5 bases and J lost 2; bases outside the gene matches: 5. This CDR3 spans 15 amino acids. The V gene's germline CDR1 is SGHTA and CDR2 FQGNSA. Produced via immunoSEQ multiplex PCR; TCRdb's table is partial and in-frame only. The sample lists some 95,000 clones; 76% were seen once. This clone is termed medium-sized. This chain links TRBV7-2 with TRBJ1-3; 8 bases line up with TRBD1. The source of this sequence is a man aged 70-80 years with acute or convalescent COVID-19. Sample: peripheral blood. CDR3 sequence reads: CASSPTGGPGNTIYF. The DNA for the CDR3 is TGTGCCAGCAGCCCAACAGGGGGACCTGGAAACACCATATATTTT. Together with reference TRBV7-2 and TRBJ1-3, the CDR3 gives the full variable domain: GAGVSQSPSNKVTEKGKDVELRCDPISGHTALYWYRQSLGQGLEFLIYFQGNSAPDKSGLPSDRFSAERTGGSVSTLTIQRTQQEDSAVYLCASSPTGGPGNTIYFGEGSWLTVV.